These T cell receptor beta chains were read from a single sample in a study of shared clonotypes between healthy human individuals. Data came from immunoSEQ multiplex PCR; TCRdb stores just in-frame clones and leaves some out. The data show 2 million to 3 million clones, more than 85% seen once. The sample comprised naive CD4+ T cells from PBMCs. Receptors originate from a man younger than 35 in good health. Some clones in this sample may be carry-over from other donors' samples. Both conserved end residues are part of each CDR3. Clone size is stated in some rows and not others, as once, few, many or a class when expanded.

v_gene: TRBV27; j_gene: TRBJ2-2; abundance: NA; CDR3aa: CASSLRGSWSGELFF
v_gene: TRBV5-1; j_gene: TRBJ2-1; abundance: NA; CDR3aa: CASNKLAGDHNEQFF
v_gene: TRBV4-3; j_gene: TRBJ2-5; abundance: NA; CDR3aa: CASSPVWIPSETQYF
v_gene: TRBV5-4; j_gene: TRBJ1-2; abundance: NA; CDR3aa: CASSSGQVPRAYGYTF
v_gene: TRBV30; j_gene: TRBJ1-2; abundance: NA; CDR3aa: CAWDRLANYGYTF
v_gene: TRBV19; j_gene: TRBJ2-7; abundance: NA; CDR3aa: CASSIGSGSYEQYF
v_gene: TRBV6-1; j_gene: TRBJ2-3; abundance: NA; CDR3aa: CASSEPIAGAADTQYF
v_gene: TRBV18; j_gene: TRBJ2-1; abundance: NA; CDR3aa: CASSSGQSNEQFF
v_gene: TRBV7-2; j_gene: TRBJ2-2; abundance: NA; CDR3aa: CASSLVTGTSGTTGELFF
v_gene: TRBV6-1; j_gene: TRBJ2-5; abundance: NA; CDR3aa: CASSQSGTEETQYF
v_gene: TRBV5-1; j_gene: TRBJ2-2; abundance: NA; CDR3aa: CASSVTSGFTGELFF
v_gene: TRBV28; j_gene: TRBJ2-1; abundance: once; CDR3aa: CASSPPTREWWERDSTNAIHEQFF
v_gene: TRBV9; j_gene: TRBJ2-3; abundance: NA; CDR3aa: CASSALAGRATDTQYF
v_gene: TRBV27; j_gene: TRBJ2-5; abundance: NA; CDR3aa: CASSLSGGGSLETQYF
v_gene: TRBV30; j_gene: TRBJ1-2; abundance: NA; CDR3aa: CAWSSGFSGYTF
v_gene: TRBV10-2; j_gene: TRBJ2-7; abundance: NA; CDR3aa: CASSEASAEQYF
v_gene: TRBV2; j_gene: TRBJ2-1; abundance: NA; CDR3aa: CASRAYNEQFF
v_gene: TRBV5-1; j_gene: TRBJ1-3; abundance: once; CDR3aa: CASSWGQGAGNTIYF
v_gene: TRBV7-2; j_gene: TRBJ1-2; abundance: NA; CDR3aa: CASSPDSYGYTF
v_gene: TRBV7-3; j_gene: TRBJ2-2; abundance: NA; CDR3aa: CASSFRASGRDLGTGELFF
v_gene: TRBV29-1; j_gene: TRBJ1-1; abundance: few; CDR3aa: CSVGQGADTEAFF
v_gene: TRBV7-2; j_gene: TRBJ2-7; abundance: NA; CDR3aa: CASSSGLGYEQYF
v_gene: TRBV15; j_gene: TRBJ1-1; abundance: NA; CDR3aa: CATSTRGGNTEAFF
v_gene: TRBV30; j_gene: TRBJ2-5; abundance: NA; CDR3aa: CAWEGFDGQETQYF
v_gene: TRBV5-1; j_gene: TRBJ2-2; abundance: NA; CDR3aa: CASSLTDRAGTGELFF
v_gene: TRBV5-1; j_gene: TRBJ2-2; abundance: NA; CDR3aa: CASSRQGAMGGELFF
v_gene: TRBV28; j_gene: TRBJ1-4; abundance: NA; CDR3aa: CASTGSPTNEKLFF
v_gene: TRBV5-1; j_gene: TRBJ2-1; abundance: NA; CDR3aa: CASSSTSGTYNEQFF
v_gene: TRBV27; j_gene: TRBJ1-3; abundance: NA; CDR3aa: CASSLSVNSGNTIYF
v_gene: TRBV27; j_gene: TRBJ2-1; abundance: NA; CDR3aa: CASPTLGGSYNEQFF
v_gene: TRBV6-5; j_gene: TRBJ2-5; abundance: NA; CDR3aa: CASSYSWQGATQYF
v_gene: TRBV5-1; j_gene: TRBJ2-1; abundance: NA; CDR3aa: CASSLGTIYNEQFF
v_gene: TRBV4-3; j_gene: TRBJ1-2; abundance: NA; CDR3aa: CASSPIGQGDGYTF
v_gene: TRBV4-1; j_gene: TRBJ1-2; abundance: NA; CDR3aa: CASSQDPTGLGYTF
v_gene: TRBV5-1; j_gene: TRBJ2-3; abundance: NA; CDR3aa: CASSLGPASGSTDTQYF
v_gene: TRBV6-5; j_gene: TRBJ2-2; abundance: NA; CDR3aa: CASSYSTGEGTGELFF
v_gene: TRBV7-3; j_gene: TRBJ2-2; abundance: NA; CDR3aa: CASSPFGGDTGELFF
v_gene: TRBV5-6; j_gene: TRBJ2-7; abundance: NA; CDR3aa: CASSLEFGTAGEGEQCF
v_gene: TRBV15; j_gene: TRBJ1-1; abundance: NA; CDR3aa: CATSTTDTLNTEAFF
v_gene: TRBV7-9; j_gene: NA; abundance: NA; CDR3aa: CASSPTVTYEQYF
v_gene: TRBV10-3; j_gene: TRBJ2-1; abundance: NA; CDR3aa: CAISPEGGQYIGWEQFF
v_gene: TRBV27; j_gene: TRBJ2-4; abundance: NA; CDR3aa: CASSPLMVAKNIQYF
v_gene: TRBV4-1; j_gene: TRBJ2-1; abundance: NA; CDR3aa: CASSQLTGRSSYNEQFF
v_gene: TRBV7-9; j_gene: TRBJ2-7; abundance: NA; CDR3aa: CASSLSAGGPEQYF
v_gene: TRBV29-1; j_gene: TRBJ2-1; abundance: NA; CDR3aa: CSALTPGGESYNEQFF